This T cell receptor beta chain was recorded in a study of T cells in tuberculosis (dated by TCRdb to 2017 to 2018). For the study in its entirety: The study combined CD1B tetramers and high-throughput TCR immunosequencing to characterize T cells specific for the mycobacterial lipid antigen glucose monomycolate (GMM).

Based on the germline V gene (reference sequence), the CDR1 and CDR2 sequences are LNHDA and SQIVND. The germline ends are 7 bases apart after V is trimmed by 3 bases and J by 5 bases. Spanning cysteine to phenylalanine, the CDR3 consists of 13 amino acids. The read is trimmed to its CDR3 DNA, 39 bases read in frame from base 1. Study-wide findings and limitations: T cells that bind the CD1B-GMM tetramer with low affinity may have been missed by the stringent sort gate.

Because TCR-alpha and TCR-beta chains were sequenced unpaired, no information on chain pairing was available. TCR libraries were generated with the immunoSEQ multiplex PCR assay, using TCR-beta and/or TCR-alpha/delta assays for each sample. The amplified TCR libraries were sequenced using the Illumina high-throughput platform. As for the original processing: Clustering and dimensionality reduction relied on pairwise TCRdist distances among GMM-specific receptors from T cells that were either sorted ex vivo or expanded in vitro. Sequence motifs defined by gene usage and CDR3 content were tested for enrichment in tetramer-positive versus tetramer-negative populations. TCRdb carries this immuneACCESS record with in-frame sequences only. Its versions omit some clonotypes, under half of them owing to an unresolved V gene in the studies checked, with the rest unexplained. The V and J calls and clone size were taken over from that table, and D and trimming were inferred from the DNA. The table for this sample lists tens of thousands of clones; approximately 91% of them were counted only once. Approximately 2% of the sample is taken by the ten largest.

PBMC were thawed, rested overnight, stained with a GMM-loaded CD1B tetramer, a Live/Dead dye and anti-CD3, and then sorted on a FACS Aria II. The CD1B tetramers were loaded with C32 glucose monomycolate that had been purified from Rhodococcus equi. Before cryopreservation, the PBMC used for tetramer sorting had been depleted of CD14-expressing monocytes for a separate study. Around 100,000 tetramer-negative cells were sorted from each donor and analyzed alongside the tetramer-positive cells. Antigen-specific T cells were sorted from a few healthy South African adults using GMM-loaded CD1B tetramers. A note on this clone: Per-nucleotide qualities are absent, and no much larger clonotype sits a single base away.

The TCR comes from an adult woman with latent tuberculosis. The sequencing sample was made of CD1b-GMM tetramer-negative cells sorted from PBMCs. What the cell subset or site label conveys for this sample: T cells not binding CD1B-GMM tetramer, sorted from same donor. This sequence uses TRBV19 and TRBJ2-2; the D gene cannot be named for sure. The nucleotide sequence is TGTGCCAGTAGTATCTCGGGTACCGGGGAGCTGTTTTTT. Its product reads: CASSISGTGELFF.